These T cell receptor beta chains were read from a single sample in a study of T-cell memory formation after mild COVID-19. TCRdb re-derived calls from the 5' RACE reads in MiXCR, one entry per CDR3 protein. The repertoire includes fewer than 350,000 distinct CDR3 sequences, roughly 15% of them detected once, and about 22% sits in the top ten. Sequencing used PBMCs or a T cell subset sorted from them (not recorded which). The receptors were sampled from a man between 18 and 35 years old who had mild COVID-19 (a few samples of this study predate the infection). Cell type and time point are not known. Both conserved end residues are part of each CDR3. The order of the fields is V gene, CDR3 protein.

V: TRBV4-2
CDR3: CASSQEIGQGATSPPMNTEAFF

V: TRBV6-5
CDR3: CASSYRRGIEQFF

V: TRBV6-6
CDR3: CASRLRGGRGNTEAFF

V: TRBV4-1
CDR3: CASSQVLGQDGYTF

V: TRBV4-2
CDR3: CASSQDQYAEAFF

V: TRBV3-1
CDR3: CASSQGADNTEAFF

V: TRBV7-8
CDR3: CASSLALGTGHYEQYF

V: TRBV7-2
CDR3: CASSLEGGRETQYF

V: TRBV4-3
CDR3: CASSRRRLTPYSGNTIYF

V: TRBV7-9
CDR3: CASSGRTRETQYF

V: TRBV4-1
CDR3: CASSPPAGNTGELFF

V: TRBV9
CDR3: CASSVLGSQVLGDEQFF

V: TRBV7-9
CDR3: CASSSIDGTGNTIYF

V: TRBV5-1
CDR3: CASGVIGEQETQYF

V: TRBV10-3
CDR3: CAISVRGTYEQYF

V: TRBV18
CDR3: CASSSSPGQGMQYF

V: TRBV30
CDR3: CAWSETANQPQHF

V: TRBV2
CDR3: CASGEGPSSYNEQFF

V: TRBV6-1
CDR3: CASSNRDQPQHF

V: TRBV30
CDR3: CAWSVRLYNEQFF

V: TRBV13
CDR3: CASSSGSGGLESQYF

V: TRBV20-1
CDR3: CSARPTPYNEQFF

V: TRBV5-1
CDR3: CASSRTASYEQYF

V: TRBV6-2/TRBV6-3
CDR3: CASSVPGTGYNEQFF

V: TRBV6-5
CDR3: CASSYYAGGVPDTQYF

V: TRBV11-2
CDR3: CASSAQGGTLFF

V: TRBV2
CDR3: CASSESGATYNEQFF

V: TRBV6-2/TRBV6-3
CDR3: CASSYPFTGGHTEAFF

V: TRBV6-6
CDR3: CASSSSGGTSKNEQFF

V: TRBV5-1
CDR3: CASSLDQDREQETQYF

V: TRBV7-8
CDR3: CASSLRGGRKRDKQFF

V: TRBV5-1
CDR3: CASREGTSGGLNTGELFF

V: TRBV29-1
CDR3: CSAHRGNTEAFF

V: TRBV7-7
CDR3: CASSRAPGSYNEQFF

V: TRBV2
CDR3: CASSAATGGSPLHF

V: TRBV12-5
CDR3: CASGLETGQPQHF